The 15 T cell receptor beta chains presented below share a single source sample, sequenced in a study of STAT5B mutations in CD4+ large granular lymphocyte leukemia. The method was immunoSEQ multiplex PCR; TCRdb's version includes in-frame clones alone and lacks a portion of them. Here the sample spans more than 30,000 clones, around 73% being singletons. What was sequenced was CD4+ T cells from blood buffy coats. The source of these receptors is a human donor in good health.

This clone was seen just once. The chain uses TRBV27 and TRBJ1-1; no clear D gene. Germline V CDR1 and CDR2: MNHEY, SMNVEV (reference sequence). CDR3 length equals 14 residues. V lost 5 bases and J 1 base, leaving 11 bases between the germline ends. The CDR3 nucleotides are TGTGCCAGCAGTCGTACAAAGGAGAACACTGAAGCTTTCTTT. It is translated as CASSRTKENTEAFF.

This rearrangement joins TRBV27 to TRBJ1-6; 10 nucleotides align to TRBD1. Trimming took 5 bases from V and 9 from J; bases not matched to a gene: 10. CDR1 and CDR2 (germline): MNHEY, SMNVEV (reference sequence). This CDR3 is 16 amino acids long. Here the CDR3 DNA reads TGTGCCAGCAGTGACACCCCGGGACAGGGGACTTCACCCCTCCACTTT. It codes for CASSDTPGQGTSPLHF.

This chain connects TRBV30 to TRBJ2-2, with D maybe TRBD1 (6 bases). Deletions cut 4 bases from V and 5 bases from J, with 20 bases between. The CDR3 runs 16 residues. CDR1 GTSNPN and CDR2 SVGIG come from the germline V gene (reference sequence). Here the CDR3 DNA reads TGTGCCTGGAACGCCGCGATTACAGGGTGGACCGGGGAGCTGTTTTTT. This encodes CAWNAAITGWTGELFF.

The chain employs TRBV7-2 and TRBJ2-7; no definite D call. Per germline, CDR1 SGHTA and CDR2 FQGNSA. Deletions cut 3 bases from V and 5 bases from J, with 11 bases between. This CDR3 contains 13 residues. CDR3 in amino acids: CASSFRRSDEQYF. The DNA of the CDR3 is TGTGCCAGCAGCTTTCGCAGGAGTGACGAGCAGTACTTC.

This clone has more than one count but fewer than ten. The chain uses TRBV10-3 and TRBJ1-6; D is ambiguous. The CDR3 length is 14 residues. The ends were cut back, 6 bases at V and 0 bases at J, with 6 bases in the middle. The germline V gene has CDR1 ENHRY and CDR2 SYGVKD. The CDR3, as DNA: TGTGCCATCAGCGAGGGCTCCTATAATTCACCCCTCCACTTT. It is translated as CAISEGSYNSPLHF.

The V and J genes are TRBV5-1 and TRBJ2-5; D might be TRBD2 (5 bases). The germline V gene has CDR1 SGHRS and CDR2 YFSETQ. The CDR3 contains 15 residues. V lost 1 base and J 4 bases, leaving 14 bases between the germline ends. DNA of the CDR3: TGCGCCAGCAGCTTGTATGGACTCCGCGGAGAGACCCAGTACTTC. The encoded protein is CASSLYGLRGETQYF.

J is TRBJ2-2 and V is TRBV7-9; D possibly matches TRBD1 or TRBD2 (7 bases each). V lost 7 bases, J lost 4 bases, and 19 bases lay in between. Germline CDR1 SEHNR, CDR2 FQNEAQ (reference sequence). The CDR3 runs 16 residues. The CDR3 here is CASIPQGEGPTGELFF. DNA for the CDR3: TGTGCCAGCATCCCCCAGGGGGAGGGCCCCACCGGGGAGCTGTTTTTT.

In its sample, this clone was seen a few times. The chain has TRBV29-1 and TRBJ1-1, with 7 bases aligning to TRBD1. There are 14 residues in the CDR3. Trimming at V came to 6 bases and at J to 1 base, leaving 8 bases not matched to a gene. The germline V gene has CDR1 SQVTM and CDR2 ANQGSEA. This CDR3 reads CSVWDSLPNTEAFF. The CDR3 bases are TGCAGCGTGTGGGACAGCCTCCCGAACACTGAAGCTTTCTTT.

The rearrangement links TRBV2 to TRBJ2-2; 9 bases fit TRBD1. The V segment lost 4 bases and the J segment 4 bases; nucleotides outside the gene matches: 7. The CDR3 extends over 16 amino acids. Germline CDR1 reads SNHLY; CDR2 reads FYNNEI. The CDR3 DNA sequence: TGTGCCAGCAGTGCAACAGGGGGCCGCGGCACCGGGGAGCTGTTTTTT. It is translated as CASSATGGRGTGELFF.

This clone has more than one count but fewer than ten. A read error may produce the germline difference seen at one junction end. The chain uses TRBV7-9 and TRBJ1-2, with unresolved D. The CDR3 extends over 12 amino acids. Germline V gene lookup returns CDR1 SEHNR and CDR2 FQNEAQ (reference sequence). CDR3 sequence reads: CASSSLTLFSSF. Written as DNA, the CDR3 is TGTGCCAGCAGTTCACTGACTCTTTTCTCCTCCTTC.

The chain combines TRBV19 with TRBJ2-3; TRBD1 matches at 9 bases. Trimming at V came to 5 bases and at J to 4 bases, leaving 4 bases not matched to a gene. CDR1 LNHDA and CDR2 SQIVND come from the germline V gene (reference sequence). This CDR3 spans 14 amino acids. CDR3 in DNA: TGTGCCAGTAGTCCAACAGGGGGCGCAGATACGCAGTATTTT. Protein sequence: CASSPTGGADTQYF.

CDR3: CASSWGPGQSSYEQYF. CDR3 bases: TGCGCCAGCAGCTGGGGGCCGGGACAGAGCTCCTACGAGCAGTACTTC. V usage is TRBV5-1 and J usage is TRBJ2-7; 7 positions match TRBD1. CDR1 is SGHRS, CDR2 YFSETQ, per germline. This CDR3 comprises 16 residues. J lost 0 bases, V lost 3 bases, and 9 bases had no gene match.

The chain links TRBV5-4 to TRBJ2-2; 10 bases fit TRBD1. Per germline, CDR1 SGHNT and CDR2 YYREEE (reference sequence). With 4 bases clipped from V and 4 bases from J, the junction kept 7 bases outside the gene matches. The CDR3 is 16 amino acids. The CDR3 loop is CASSPFRDRGTGELFF. The CDR3, as DNA: TGTGCCAGCAGCCCATTCCGGGACAGGGGCACCGGGGAGCTGTTTTTT.

The chain is built from TRBV2 and TRBJ2-1; D is possibly TRBD2 (6 bases). V dropped 5 bases and J dropped 0 bases, with 11 bases sitting between them. Per the germline V gene, CDR1 is SNHLY and CDR2 is FYNNEI. This CDR3 is built from 15 residues. The CDR3 DNA sequence: TGTGCCAGCAGTAGGACTACGGGCTCCTACAATGAGCAGTTCTTC. It specifies CASSRTTGSYNEQFF.

The chain combines TRBV5-1 with TRBJ2-2, with D tentatively TRBD1 (5 bases). The V end was cut by 4 bases, the J end by 7 bases, with 17 bases between. Germline loops: CDR1 SGHRS, CDR2 YFSETQ. This CDR3 spans 15 amino acids. The DNA of the CDR3 is TGCGCCAGCAGCGATAAGTCAGGGCGATTCGGGGAGCTGTTTTTT. It encodes CASSDKSGRFGELFF.